These T cell receptor beta chains were read from a single sample in a study of T cells in Graves' hyperthyroidism and ophthalmopathy. A single record per CDR3 protein comes from TCRdb applying MiXCR to the multiplex PCR reads. Among approximately 490,000 distinct CDR3 sequences, about 22% were seen once, and the ten largest hold under 55%. What was sequenced was blood. Source of these receptors: an older woman with Graves' ophthalmopathy. Each CDR3 is given with its conserved first and last residue. Each record gives: J gene, clone size, D gene, V gene, CDR3 DNA, CDR3 protein. A D gene is named only where the DNA matches it firmly. For some rows the clone size is stated as once, few or many, or as a class when expanded; others skip it.

>TRBJ2-1|NA|TRBD1|TRBV12-5
TGTGCTAGTGCCCACCCCAGGGGACAGGGCAACAATGAGCAGTTCTTC
CASAHPRGQGNNEQFF
>TRBJ2-1|NA|TRBD2|TRBV4-1
TGCGCCAGCAGCCGCACAACCGGACTAGCGGTATACAATGAGCAGTTCTTC
CASSRTTGLAVYNEQFF
>TRBJ2-2|few|NA|TRBV6-6
TGTGCCAGCAGTTACTCTGGCCGGGAGATTGGCGGGGAGCTGTTTTTT
CASSYSGREIGGELFF
>TRBJ1-5|NA|TRBD1|TRBV20-1
TGCAGTGCCGATGGACAGGGAGGTCAGCCCCAGCATTTT
CSADGQGGQPQHF
>TRBJ1-1|many|NA|TRBV2
TGTGCCAGCAGTGACACTAAGGCGAACACTGAAGCTTTCTTT
CASSDTKANTEAFF
>TRBJ1-1|NA|TRBD1|TRBV19
TGTGCCAGTAGTATACCCAGCCGACAGGGCGGGAACACTGAAGCTTTCTTT
CASSIPSRQGGNTEAFF
>TRBJ2-1|NA|NA|TRBV7-7
TGTGCTAGCAGCTTAGACAAGCCCGGTGAGCAGTTCTTC
CASSLDKPGEQFF
>TRBJ1-1|many|NA|TRBV6-2/TRBV6-3
TGTGCCAGCAGTTACTCGATAAGTGGAGCTTTCTTT
CASSYSISGAFF
>TRBJ2-3|NA|TRBD1|TRBV30
TGTGCCTGGAGTTCCAGGGGGTTTAGCACAGATACGCAGTATTTT
CAWSSRGFSTDTQYF
>TRBJ2-2|many|TRBD2|TRBV5-1
TGCGCCAGCAGCTCACTAGCGGAGCCTACCGGGGAGCTGTTTTTT
CASSSLAEPTGELFF
>TRBJ2-7|many|TRBD2|TRBV3-1
TGTGCCAGCCGGGCTAGCGGCTCCTACGAGCAGTACTTC
CASRASGSYEQYF
>TRBJ1-1|few|TRBD1|TRBV7-2
TGTGCCAGCAGCTCGTACAGGGGCTGGGGGACTGAAGCTTTCTTT
CASSSYRGWGTEAFF
>TRBJ2-3|many|NA|TRBV6-1
TGTGCCAGCGTGCGTTCGACAGCGGATACGCAGTATTTT
CASVRSTADTQYF
>TRBJ2-7|many|NA|TRBV9
TGTGCCAGCAGTCCAGGACTGTCCGGAGAGCAGTACTTC
CASSPGLSGEQYF
>TRBJ2-6|NA|TRBD1|TRBV6-1
TGTGCCAGCACCGAACCGGGACAGAGCTCTGGGGCCAACGTCCTGACTTTC
CASTEPGQSSGANVLTF
>TRBJ2-7|many|NA|TRBV27
TGTGCCAGCAGTTTAAACAGGGATCTCAAGCAGTACTTC
CASSLNRDLKQYF
>TRBJ1-1|many|NA|TRBV6-1
TGTGCCAGCAGTCCTCAGACGATGAACACTGAAGCTTTCTTT
CASSPQTMNTEAFF
>TRBJ2-7|NA|NA|TRBV3-1
TGTGCCAGTGCTAGCGCACACTACGAGCAGTACTTC
CASASAHYEQYF